These 11 T cell receptor beta chains share one sample of origin, sequenced in a study of Tregs in tolerant kidney transplant recipients. Produced via immunoSEQ multiplex PCR; TCRdb's table is partial and in-frame only. The data include about 15,000 clones; the top ten clones carry roughly 3.8%. The nonmyeloablative bone marrow transplants came from related graft donors, with transient mixed chimerism. Source: CD4+ T cells from blood (PBMCs), taken 12 months after the transplant. These receptors all come from a human patient who received a combined kidney and bone marrow transplant. Some T cells here may be from the graft donor.

Details on this clone: Read data end 3 residues before the CDR3 end; the end is taken from the germline J gene. The chain couples TRBV7-3 to TRBJ2-1; 16 bases agree with TRBD2. The CDR3 has 18 residues. The germline gives CDR1 SGHTA, CDR2 FQGTGA. V shed 5 bases and J 7 bases; nucleotides not matched to a gene: 11. The CDR3: CASSVPGTSGRADNEQFF. The sequenced CDR3 bases are TGTGCCAGCAGCGTTCCCGGGACTAGCGGGAGGGCCGATAATGAG.

Regarding this clone: With the read ending 3 residues before the CDR3 end, the germline J gene is used to fill in that end. The chain couples TRBV20-1 to TRBJ2-1; TRBD2 aligns across 11 bases. This CDR3 spans 16 amino acids. CDR1 is DFQATT, CDR2 SNEGSKA, per germline (reference sequence). The J segment lost 1 base and the V segment lost 0 bases, leaving 2 bases of the junction unmatched. CDR3: CSARDPSGRSYNEQFF. The part of the CDR3 DNA that was read is TGCAGTGCTAGAGACCCTAGCGGGAGGTCCTACAATGAG.

In regard to this clone: The read ends 3 residues shy of where the CDR3 ends; the end is completed using the germline J gene. The chain has TRBV7-9 and TRBJ2-1; D possibly uses TRBD1 or TRBD2 (5 bases each). The germline gives CDR1 SEHNR, CDR2 FQNEAQ (reference sequence). V lost 4 bases to trimming and J lost 4 bases, with 14 bases between them. This CDR3 has 15 residues. The CDR3 DNA, read in part, is TGTGCCAGCAGCTCGCAGGGAGATGGGTACAATGAG. Translation gives CASSSQGDGYNE. The whole CDR3 sequence is CASSSQGDGYNEQFF.

For this clone: The sequence runs out 3 residues before the end of the CDR3; the remainder is reconstructed from the germline J gene. V gene TRBV10-3 combines with J gene TRBJ2-3; TRBD2 might be the D (5 bases). The CDR3 has 12 amino acids. Trimming took off 10 bases at V and 8 bases at J, with 16 bases between the two ends. Germline V gives CDR1 ENHRY, CDR2 SYGVKD. CDR3 amino acids: CATRGFEGTQYF. CDR3 DNA (partial): TGTGCCACCCGAGGGTTTGAAGGTACG.

Details on this clone: The read falls 3 residues short of the CDR3 end, and the missing part is taken from the germline J gene. J is TRBJ2-3 and V is TRBV20-1; TRBD2 aligns across 11 bases. J was trimmed by 2 bases and V by 3 bases; bases with no gene match: 4. Germline lookup yields CDR1 DFQATT and CDR2 SNEGSKA (reference sequence). The CDR3 extends over 15 amino acids. The CDR3 bases that were read are TGCAGTGCTAGCGGGACTAGCGGAAACACAGATACG. Translation gives CSASGTSGNTDT. Given in full, the CDR3 is CSASGTSGNTDTQYF.

Remarks on this clone: The CDR3 extends 3 residues past the end of the read, so its final part is completed from the germline J gene. V usage is TRBV7-2 and J usage is TRBJ1-2; a possible D gene is TRBD1 (5 bases). The V gene's germline CDR1 is SGHTA and CDR2 FQGNSA. The CDR3 consists of 13 residues. CDR3 DNA (partial): TGTGCCAGCAGCTTAACGAGGGGAGGAGGC. Protein: CASSLTRGGG. The CDR3 in its entirety is CASSLTRGGGYTF.

On this clone itself: Read coverage stops 3 residues before the CDR3 terminus; the germline J gene supplies the remainder. This chain joins TRBV18 and TRBJ1-3; D unclear. Trimming removed 0 bases at V and 0 bases at J, with 12 bases between. CDR3 size: 17 residues. CDR1 is KGHSH and CDR2 is LQKENI in the germline V gene. CDR3 in amino acids: CASSPPRVLHSGNTIYF. The CDR3 bases that were read are TGTGCCAGCTCACCACCGAGGGTCCTACACTCTGGAAACACC.

Measured by frequency, this clone is medium-sized. The missing CDR3 end, 3 residues past where the read stops, is filled in from the germline J gene. The gene calls are TRBV10-1 and TRBJ2-5; a possible D gene is TRBD1 (5 bases). CDR1 and CDR2 from the germline V gene are WNHNN and SYGVQD (reference sequence). The CDR3 has 14 residues. V lost 6 bases and J 5 bases, leaving 16 bases between the germline ends. CDR3 DNA, as far as it was read: TGCGCCAGCAGCCATACGCAGGGTCGGGAGACC. Amino acids: CASSHTQGRET. The full CDR3 sequence reads CASSHTQGRETQYF.

The sequenced CDR3 bases are TGTGCCACCGAGGGGGCAGGGAAGCGGACTTTCACATGGGATGAG. Translating it yields CATEGAGKRTFTWDE. The whole CDR3 protein reads CATEGAGKRTFTWDEQFF. V gene TRBV2 combines with J gene TRBJ2-1, with 7 bases aligning to TRBD1. The read terminates 3 residues before the CDR3 end, so the remaining end is supplied by the germline J gene. With V trimmed by 10 bases and J by 8 bases, 26 bases remained unmatched. CDR1 is SNHLY and CDR2 is FYNNEI in the germline V gene. The CDR3 is 18 amino acids.

In the case of this clone: The CDR3 extends 3 residues past the end of the read, so its final part is completed from the germline J gene. V and J are TRBV4-1 and TRBJ1-1, with 10 bases identical to TRBD1. V trimming: 3 bases; J trimming: 3 bases; junction bases outside the gene matches: 7. This CDR3 spans 16 amino acids. The germline V gene has CDR1 MGHRA and CDR2 YSYEKL. The sequenced CDR3 bases are TGCGCCAGCAGCCAGGACAGGGGGGTTGCGTACACTGAA. Its translation: CASSQDRGVAYTE. In full, the CDR3 reads CASSQDRGVAYTEAFF.

CDR3 DNA (partial): TGTGCCAGCGGGAGACAGGGCCAAGAGACC. This translates into CASGRQGQET. The whole CDR3 protein reads CASGRQGQETQYF. This chain uses TRBV2 with TRBJ2-5; 7 nucleotides align to TRBD1. The CDR3 extends 3 residues past the end of the read, so its final part is completed from the germline J gene. The CDR3 is 13 residues long. Germline CDR1 SNHLY, CDR2 FYNNEI. The V segment lost 8 bases and the J segment 1 base; nucleotides outside the gene matches: 4.